The T cell receptor (beta chain) under discussion was sequenced for a study of blood T cell repertoires in COVID-19. Germline V gene lookup returns CDR1 SGHDN and CDR2 FVKESK. Trimming stripped 1 base from V and 1 base from J, with 11 bases between. CDR3 length equals 16 residues. Profiling relied on immunoSEQ multiplex PCR, and the TCRdb table lists in-frame clones only, not all of them. The sample has approximately 100,000 clones, approximately 89% seen once. The chain combines TRBV14 with TRBJ2-1, with D perhaps matching TRBD1 (6 bases). The sequence derives from a woman over 75 with active COVID-19. Material for sequencing was peripheral blood. The CDR3 DNA reads TGTGCCAGCAGCCAAGCCGGGACACATTCCTACAATGAGCAGTTCTTC. This translates into CASSQAGTHSYNEQFF.